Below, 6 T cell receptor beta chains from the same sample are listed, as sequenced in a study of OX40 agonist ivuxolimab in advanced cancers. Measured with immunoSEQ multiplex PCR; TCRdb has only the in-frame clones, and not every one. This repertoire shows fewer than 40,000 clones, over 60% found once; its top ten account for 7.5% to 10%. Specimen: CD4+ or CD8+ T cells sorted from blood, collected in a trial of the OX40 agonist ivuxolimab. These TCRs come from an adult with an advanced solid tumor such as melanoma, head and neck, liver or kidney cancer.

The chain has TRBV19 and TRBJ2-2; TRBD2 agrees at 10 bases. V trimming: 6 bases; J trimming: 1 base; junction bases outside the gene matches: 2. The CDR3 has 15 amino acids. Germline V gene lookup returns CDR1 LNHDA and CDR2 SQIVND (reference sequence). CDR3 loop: CASRLAGKNTGELFF. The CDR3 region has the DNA TGTGCCAGTAGACTAGCGGGAAAGAACACCGGGGAGCTGTTTTTT.

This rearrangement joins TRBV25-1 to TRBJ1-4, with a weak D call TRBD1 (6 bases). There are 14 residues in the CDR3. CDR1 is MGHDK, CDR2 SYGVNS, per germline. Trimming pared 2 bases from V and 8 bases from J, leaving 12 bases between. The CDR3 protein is CASSERRGGEKLFF. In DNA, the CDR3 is TGTGCCAGCAGTGAAAGACGAGGGGGGGAAAAACTGTTTTTT.

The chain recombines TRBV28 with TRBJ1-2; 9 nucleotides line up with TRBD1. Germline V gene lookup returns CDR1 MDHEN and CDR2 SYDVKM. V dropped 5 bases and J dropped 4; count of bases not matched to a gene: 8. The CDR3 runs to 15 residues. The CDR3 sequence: CASSITGQGSYGYTF. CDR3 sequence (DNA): TGTGCCAGCAGTATAACGGGACAGGGCAGCTATGGCTACACCTTC.

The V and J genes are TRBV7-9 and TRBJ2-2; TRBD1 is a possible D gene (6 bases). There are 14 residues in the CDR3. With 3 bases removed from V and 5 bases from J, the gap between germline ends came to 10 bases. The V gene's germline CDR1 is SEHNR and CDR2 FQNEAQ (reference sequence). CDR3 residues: CASSFGRGTGELFF. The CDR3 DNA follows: TGTGCCAGCAGCTTCGGCAGGGGTACCGGGGAGCTGTTTTTT.

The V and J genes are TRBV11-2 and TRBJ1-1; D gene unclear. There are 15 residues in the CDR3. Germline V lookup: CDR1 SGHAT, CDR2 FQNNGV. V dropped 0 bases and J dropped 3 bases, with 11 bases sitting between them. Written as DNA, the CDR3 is TGTGCCAGCAGCTTAGAGAAAAGGATCTACACTGAAGCTTTCTTT. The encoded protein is CASSLEKRIYTEAFF.

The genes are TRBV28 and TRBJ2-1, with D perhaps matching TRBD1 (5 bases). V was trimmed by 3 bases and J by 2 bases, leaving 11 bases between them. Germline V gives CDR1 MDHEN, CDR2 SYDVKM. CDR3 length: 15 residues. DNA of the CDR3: TGTGCCAGCAGTTTTAGGGGCGGTGCCTACAATGAGCAGTTCTTC. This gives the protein CASSFRGGAYNEQFF.